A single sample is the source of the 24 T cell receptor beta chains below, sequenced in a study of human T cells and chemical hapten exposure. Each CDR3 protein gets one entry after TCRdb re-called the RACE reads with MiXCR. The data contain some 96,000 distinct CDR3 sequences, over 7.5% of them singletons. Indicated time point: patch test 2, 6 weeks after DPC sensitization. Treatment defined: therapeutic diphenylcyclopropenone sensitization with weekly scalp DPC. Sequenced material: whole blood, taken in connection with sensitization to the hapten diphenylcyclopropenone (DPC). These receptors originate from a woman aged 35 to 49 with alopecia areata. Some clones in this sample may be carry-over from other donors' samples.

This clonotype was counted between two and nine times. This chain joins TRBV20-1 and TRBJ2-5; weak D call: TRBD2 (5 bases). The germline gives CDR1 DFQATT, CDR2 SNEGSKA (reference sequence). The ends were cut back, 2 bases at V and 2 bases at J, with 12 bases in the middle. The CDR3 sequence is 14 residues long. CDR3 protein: CSARPRTLQETQYF. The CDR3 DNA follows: TGCAGTGCTAGACCTCGGACTTTACAAGAGACCCAGTACTTC.

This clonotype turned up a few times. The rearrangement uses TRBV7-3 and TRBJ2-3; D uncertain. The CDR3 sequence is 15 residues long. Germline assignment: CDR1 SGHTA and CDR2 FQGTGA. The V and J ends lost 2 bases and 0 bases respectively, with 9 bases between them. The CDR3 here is CASSLESISTDTQYF. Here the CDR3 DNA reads TGTGCCAGCAGCTTAGAAAGCATAAGCACAGATACGCAGTATTTT.

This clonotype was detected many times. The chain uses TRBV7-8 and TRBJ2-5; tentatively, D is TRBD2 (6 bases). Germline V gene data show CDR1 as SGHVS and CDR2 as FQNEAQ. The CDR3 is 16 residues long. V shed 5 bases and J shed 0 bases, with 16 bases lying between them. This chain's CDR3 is CASSPTGVGDQETQYF. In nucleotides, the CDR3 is TGTGCCAGCAGCCCTACGGGGGTGGGGGACCAAGAGACCCAGTACTTC.

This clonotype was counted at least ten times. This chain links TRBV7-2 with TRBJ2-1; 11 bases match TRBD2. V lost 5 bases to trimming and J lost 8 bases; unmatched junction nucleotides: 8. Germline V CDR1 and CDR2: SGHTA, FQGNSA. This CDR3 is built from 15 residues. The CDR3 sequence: CASSMIAGGGHEQFF. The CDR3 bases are TGTGCCAGCAGCATGATAGCGGGAGGGGGTCATGAGCAGTTCTTC.

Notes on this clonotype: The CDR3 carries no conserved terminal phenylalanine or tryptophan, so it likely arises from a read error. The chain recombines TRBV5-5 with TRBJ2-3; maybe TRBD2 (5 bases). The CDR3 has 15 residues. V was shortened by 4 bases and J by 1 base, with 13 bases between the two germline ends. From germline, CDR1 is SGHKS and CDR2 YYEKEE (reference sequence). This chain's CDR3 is CASSPWLGGTDTQYS. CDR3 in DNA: TGTGCCAGCAGCCCGTGGCTGGGAGGCACAGATACGCAGTATTCT.

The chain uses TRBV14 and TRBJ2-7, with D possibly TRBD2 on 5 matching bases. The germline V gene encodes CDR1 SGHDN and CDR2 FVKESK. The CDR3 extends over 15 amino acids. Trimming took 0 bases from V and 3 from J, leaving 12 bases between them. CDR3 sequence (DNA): TGTGCCAGCAGCCAAGATCTCGCAGGACTCTACGAGCAGTACTTC. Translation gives CASSQDLAGLYEQYF. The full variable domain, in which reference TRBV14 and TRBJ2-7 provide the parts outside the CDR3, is EAGVTQFPSHSVIEKGQTVTLRCDPISGHDNLYWYRRVMGKEIKFLLHFVKESKQDESGMPNNRFLAERTGGTYSTLKVQPAELEDSGVYFCASSQDLAGLYEQYFGPGTRLTVT.

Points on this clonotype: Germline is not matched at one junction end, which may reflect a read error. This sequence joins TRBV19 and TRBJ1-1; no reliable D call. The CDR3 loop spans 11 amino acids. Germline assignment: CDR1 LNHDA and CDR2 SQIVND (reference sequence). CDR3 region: CASSLNADAFF. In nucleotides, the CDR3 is TGTGCCAGTAGTCTAAACGCTGATGCTTTCTTT.

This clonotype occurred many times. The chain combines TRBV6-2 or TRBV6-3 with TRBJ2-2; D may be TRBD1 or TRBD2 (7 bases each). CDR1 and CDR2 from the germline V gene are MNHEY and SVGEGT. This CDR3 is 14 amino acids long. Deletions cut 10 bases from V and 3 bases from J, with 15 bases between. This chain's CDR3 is CATETGRDTGELFF. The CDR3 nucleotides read TGTGCCACCGAGACAGGGAGGGACACCGGGGAGCTGTTTTTT.

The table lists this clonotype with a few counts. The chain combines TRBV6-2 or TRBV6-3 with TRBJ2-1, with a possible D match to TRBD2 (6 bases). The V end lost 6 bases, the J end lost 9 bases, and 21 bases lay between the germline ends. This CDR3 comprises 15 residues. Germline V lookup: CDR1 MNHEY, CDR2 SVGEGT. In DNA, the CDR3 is TGTGCCAGCAGGAATATCAAACTAGCTAGTCCTGAGCAGTTCTTC. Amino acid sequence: CASRNIKLASPEQFF.

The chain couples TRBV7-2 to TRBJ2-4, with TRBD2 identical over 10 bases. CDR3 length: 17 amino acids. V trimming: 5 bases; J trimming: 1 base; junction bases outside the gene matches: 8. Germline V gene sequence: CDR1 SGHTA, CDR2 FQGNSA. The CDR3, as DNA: TGTGCCAGCAGCAAACGTCTAGCGGGAGTGGCCAAAAACATTCAGTACTTC. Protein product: CASSKRLAGVAKNIQYF. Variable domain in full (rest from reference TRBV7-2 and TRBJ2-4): GAGVSQSPSNKVTEKGKDVELRCDPISGHTALYWYRQSLGQGLEFLIYFQGNSAPDKSGLPSDRFSAERTGGSVSTLTIQRTQQEDSAVYLCASSKRLAGVAKNIQYFGAGTRLSVL.

CDR3 sequence: CSARPGQGVKLFF. In DNA form, the CDR3 reads TGCAGTGCTCGGCCGGGACAGGGGGTAAAACTGTTTTTT. This chain uses TRBV20-1 with TRBJ1-4, with 11 bases matching TRBD1. Germline V gene lookup returns CDR1 DFQATT and CDR2 SNEGSKA (reference sequence). Unmatched junction bases numbered 6, after V lost 5 bases and J lost 10 bases. CDR3 size: 13 residues.

The chain's CDR3 is CASRVARVGPQHF. In DNA, the CDR3 is TGTGCCAGCCGTGTAGCTAGGGTCGGGCCCCAGCATTTT. The chain couples TRBV27 to TRBJ1-5, with no clear D. V was trimmed by 8 bases and J by 9 bases, leaving 17 bases between them. From germline, CDR1 is MNHEY and CDR2 SMNVEV (reference sequence). CDR3 length: 13 amino acids.

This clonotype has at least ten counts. CDR3 nucleotide sequence: TGTGCCAGCAGTTCCCCCCGGGCCAGAGGAACCTACGAGCAGTACTTC. Amino acids: CASSSPRARGTYEQYF. The chain is built from TRBV6-2 or TRBV6-3 and TRBJ2-7; D is uncertain. The CDR3 consists of 16 residues. Germline V gene lookup returns CDR1 MNHEY and CDR2 SVGEGT. Trimming took off 4 bases at V and 2 bases at J, with 18 bases between the two ends.

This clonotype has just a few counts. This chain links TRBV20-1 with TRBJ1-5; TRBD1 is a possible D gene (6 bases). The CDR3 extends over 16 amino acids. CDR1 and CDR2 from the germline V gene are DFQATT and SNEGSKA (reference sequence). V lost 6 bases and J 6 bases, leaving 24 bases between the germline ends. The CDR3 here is CSAPSLQGGESQPQHF. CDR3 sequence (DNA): TGCAGTGCCCCTTCCCTACAGGGTGGAGAAAGTCAGCCCCAGCATTTT.

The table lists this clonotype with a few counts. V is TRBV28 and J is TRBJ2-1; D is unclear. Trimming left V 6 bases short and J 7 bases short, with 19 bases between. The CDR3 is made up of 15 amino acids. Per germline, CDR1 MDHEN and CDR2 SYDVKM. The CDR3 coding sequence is TGTGCCAGCAGGGGCTACAGCATACCCGGGAATGAGCAGTTCTTC. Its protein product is CASRGYSIPGNEQFF.

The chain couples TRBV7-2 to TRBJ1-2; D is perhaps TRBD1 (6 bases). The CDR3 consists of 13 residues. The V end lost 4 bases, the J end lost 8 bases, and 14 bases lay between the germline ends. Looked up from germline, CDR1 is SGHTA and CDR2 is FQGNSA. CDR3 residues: CASSSQRGSGYTF. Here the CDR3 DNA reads TGTGCCAGCAGCTCACAGAGGGGGAGCGGCTACACCTTC.

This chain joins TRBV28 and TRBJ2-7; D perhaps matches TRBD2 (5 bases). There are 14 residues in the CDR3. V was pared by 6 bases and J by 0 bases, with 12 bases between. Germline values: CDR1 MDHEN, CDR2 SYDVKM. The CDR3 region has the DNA TGTGCCAGCAGCCGGACGGGGAGCTCCTACGAGCAGTACTTC. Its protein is CASSRTGSSYEQYF.

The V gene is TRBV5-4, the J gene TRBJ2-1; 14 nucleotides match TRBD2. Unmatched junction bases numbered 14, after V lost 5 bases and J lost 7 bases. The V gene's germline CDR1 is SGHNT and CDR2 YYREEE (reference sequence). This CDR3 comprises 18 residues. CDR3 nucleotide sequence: TGTGCCAGCAGACCCGGGACTAGCGGGAGACGTAATAGGAATGAGCAGTTCTTC. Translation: CASRPGTSGRRNRNEQFF.

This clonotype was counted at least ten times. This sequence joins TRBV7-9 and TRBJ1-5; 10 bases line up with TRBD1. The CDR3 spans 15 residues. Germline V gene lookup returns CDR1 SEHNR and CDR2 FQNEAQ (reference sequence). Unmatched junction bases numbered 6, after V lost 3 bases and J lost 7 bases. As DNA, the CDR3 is TGTGCCAGCAGCTTTGGGACAGGGGAGGGCCAGCCCCAGCATTTT. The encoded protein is CASSFGTGEGQPQHF.

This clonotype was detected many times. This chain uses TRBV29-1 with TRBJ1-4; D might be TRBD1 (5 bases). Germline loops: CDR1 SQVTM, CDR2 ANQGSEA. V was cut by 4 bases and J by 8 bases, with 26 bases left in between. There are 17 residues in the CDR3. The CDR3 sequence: CSVGFTSDNSVREKLFF. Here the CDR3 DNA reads TGCAGCGTTGGTTTTACTTCGGACAATTCAGTAAGGGAAAAACTGTTTTTT.

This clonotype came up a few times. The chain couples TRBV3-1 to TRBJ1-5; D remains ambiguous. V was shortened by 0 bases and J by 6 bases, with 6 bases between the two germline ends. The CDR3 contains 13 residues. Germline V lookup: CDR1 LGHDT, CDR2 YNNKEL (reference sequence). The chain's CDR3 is CASSQELGQPQHF. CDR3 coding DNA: TGTGCCAGCAGCCAAGAATTAGGTCAGCCCCAGCATTTT.

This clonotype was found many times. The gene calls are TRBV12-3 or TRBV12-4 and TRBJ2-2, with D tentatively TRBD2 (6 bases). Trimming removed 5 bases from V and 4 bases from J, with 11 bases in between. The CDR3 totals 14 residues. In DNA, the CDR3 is TGTGCCAGCAGTACCCGGGGGTTCACCGGGGAGCTGTTTTTT. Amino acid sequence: CASSTRGFTGELFF.

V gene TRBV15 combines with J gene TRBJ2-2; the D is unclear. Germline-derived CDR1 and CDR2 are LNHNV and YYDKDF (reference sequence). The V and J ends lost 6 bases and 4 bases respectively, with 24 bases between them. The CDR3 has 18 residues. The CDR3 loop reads CATSKHPLGSYLTGELFF. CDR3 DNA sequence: TGTGCCACCAGTAAACACCCGCTTGGGTCCTACCTCACCGGGGAGCTGTTTTTT. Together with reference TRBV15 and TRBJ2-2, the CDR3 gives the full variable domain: DAMVIQNPRYQVTQFGKPVTLSCSQTLNHNVMYWYQQKSSQAPKLLFHYYDKDFNNEADTPDNFQSRRPNTSFCFLDIRSPGLGDTAMYLCATSKHPLGSYLTGELFFGEGSRLTVL.

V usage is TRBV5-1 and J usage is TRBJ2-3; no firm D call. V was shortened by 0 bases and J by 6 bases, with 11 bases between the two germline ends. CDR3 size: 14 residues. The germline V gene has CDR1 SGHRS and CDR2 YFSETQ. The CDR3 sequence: CASSLAIPGDTQYF. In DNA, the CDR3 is TGCGCCAGCAGCTTGGCCATCCCCGGGGATACGCAGTATTTT.